The 21 T cell receptor beta chains below come from one sample, sequenced in a study of regulatory T cells in long-lasting Graves disease. As for time point: persistent/refractory GD, antithyroid drugs over 5 years with positive TRAb. The TCR library used RNA extracted from PBMCs. Libraries of TCR beta came from iRepertoire HTBI primers plus Arm-PCR of CDR3 regions. TCRdb re-called the multiplex PCR reads with MiXCR, one entry per CDR3 protein. The sample records roughly 700,000 distinct CDR3 sequences, 25% to 35% being singletons. The sequencing here drew on peripheral blood mononuclear cells (PBMCs), taken when the disease was refractory, from a patient treated with antithyroid drugs. The receptors stem from a female donor with Graves disease.

The V and J genes are TRBV14 and TRBJ2-5, with D possibly being TRBD1 (5 bases). Germline V gives CDR1 SGHDN, CDR2 FVKESK. The CDR3 totals 15 residues. V was pared by 3 bases and J by 1 base, with 12 bases between. CDR3 sequence (DNA): TGTGCCAGCAGCCATCTTAGACAGAGCCAAGAGACCCAGTACTTC. It specifies CASSHLRQSQETQYF.

In its sample, this clonotype was seen many times. V usage is TRBV28 and J usage is TRBJ2-5; D is perhaps TRBD1 (6 bases). The CDR3 length is 16 residues. Deletions cut 6 bases from V and 1 base from J, with 18 bases between. Germline V lookup: CDR1 MDHEN, CDR2 SYDVKM. Here the CDR3 reads CASRRTGSRSQETQYF. The CDR3 DNA reads as TGTGCCAGCAGACGTACAGGGTCCCGAAGCCAAGAGACCCAGTACTTC.

The J gene is TRBJ2-2, the V gene TRBV29-1; D could derive from TRBD1 or TRBD2 (5 bases each). CDR1 and CDR2 from the germline V gene are SQVTM and ANQGSEA. Deletions cut 3 bases from V and 3 bases from J, with 11 bases between. The CDR3 has 14 amino acids. CDR3 region: CSVDRGVDTGELFF. In DNA form, the CDR3 reads TGCAGCGTTGACCGGGGCGTGGACACCGGGGAGCTGTTTTTT.

This clonotype was observed at least ten times. The gene calls are TRBV6-1 and TRBJ2-2; 10 nucleotides match TRBD2. Per the germline V gene, CDR1 is MNHNS and CDR2 is SASEGT. The V gene end was trimmed by 5 bases and the J gene end by 1 base; junction bases not matched to a gene: 7. This CDR3 has 17 residues. CDR3 bases: TGTGCCAGCAGTCCCCGCCGGACTAGCGGGAACACCGGGGAGCTGTTTTTT. This encodes CASSPRRTSGNTGELFF.

In its sample, this clonotype was seen a few times. CDR3 sequence: CASSSPGGQGANYGYTF. CDR3 coding DNA: TGTGCCAGCAGTTCCCCTGGAGGGCAGGGGGCTAACTATGGCTACACCTTC. The genes are TRBV6-5 and TRBJ1-2; TRBD1 agrees at 7 bases. The CDR3 contains 17 residues. Germline V gene sequence: CDR1 MNHEY, CDR2 SVGAGI. V lost 4 bases and J lost 0; bases outside the gene matches: 11.

V is TRBV20-1 and J is TRBJ1-2; D is undetermined. The length of the CDR3 is 12 residues. V dropped 3 bases and J dropped 5 bases, with 10 bases sitting between them. The germline gives CDR1 DFQATT, CDR2 SNEGSKA (reference sequence). The CDR3 DNA sequence: TGCAGTGCTAGCGTCGCAGGATATGGCTACACCTTC. This sequence encodes CSASVAGYGYTF.

This clonotype occurred many times. This chain links TRBV28 with TRBJ1-2; perhaps TRBD1 as D (5 bases). V was shortened by 3 bases and J by 2 bases, with 13 bases between the two germline ends. Germline V gene data show CDR1 as MDHEN and CDR2 as SYDVKM. CDR3 length equals 15 residues. This CDR3 reads CASSFRRTTNYGYTF. The CDR3 DNA is TGTGCCAGCAGTTTTCGGAGGACAACAAACTATGGCTACACCTTC.

V is TRBV7-6 and J is TRBJ2-3, with D uncertain. V lost 5 bases and J lost 2, with 8 bases in between. Germline CDR1 SGHVS, CDR2 FNYEAQ. The CDR3 totals 13 residues. DNA of the CDR3: TGTGCCAGCAGCCCGCAAGTCACAGATACGCAGTATTTT. It codes for CASSPQVTDTQYF.

This clonotype was observed many times. V gene TRBV2 combines with J gene TRBJ2-2; no firm D call. The CDR3 extends over 14 amino acids. The germline V and J ends were trimmed by 3 bases and 7 bases, with 12 bases remaining between them. CDR1 and CDR2 (germline): SNHLY, FYNNEI. In DNA form, the CDR3 reads TGTGCCAGCAGTGATTTTGCGAGAGTCGGGGAGCTGTTTTTT. Encoded protein: CASSDFARVGELFF.

The V gene is TRBV11-2, the J gene TRBJ2-1; possibly TRBD1 or TRBD2 for D (5 bases each). Germline assignment: CDR1 SGHAT and CDR2 FQNNGV. V lost 1 base, J lost 7 bases, and 17 bases lay in between. The CDR3 loop spans 16 amino acids. As DNA, the CDR3 is TGTGCCAGCAGCTTAGGAGTGAAGGGACCCAGGAATGAGCAGTTCTTC. This sequence encodes CASSLGVKGPRNEQFF.

This clonotype has a handful of counts. Here the CDR3 reads CASSLPGTANEKLFF. DNA for the CDR3: TGTGCCAGCAGCCTTCCCGGGACAGCTAATGAAAAACTGTTTTTT. V usage is TRBV12-3 or TRBV12-4 and J usage is TRBJ1-4; TRBD1 matches 7 bases. The trim removed 6 bases at V and 3 bases at J, leaving 7 bases unmatched. CDR3 length: 15 residues.

The chain is built from TRBV12-3 or TRBV12-4 and TRBJ2-2, with TRBD2 identical over 8 bases. This CDR3 is 17 amino acids long. V trimming: 8 bases; J trimming: 6 bases; junction bases outside the gene matches: 17. The CDR3: CASRREPGLVAPGELFF. For the CDR3, the DNA is TGTGCCAGCCGCAGAGAACCGGGACTAGTTGCCCCCGGGGAGCTGTTTTTT.

The rearrangement joins TRBV6-1 to TRBJ2-2; 11 positions match TRBD2. Germline V lookup: CDR1 MNHNS, CDR2 SASEGT. CDR3 length: 15 residues. The V and J ends lost 6 bases and 7 bases, in that order; junction bases with no gene match: 7. The CDR3 reads CASRPSGRKVGELFF. The CDR3 bases are TGTGCCAGCAGGCCTAGCGGGAGGAAGGTCGGGGAGCTGTTTTTT.

There are many counts of this clonotype. V gene TRBV2 combines with J gene TRBJ1-1; D call uncertain. The V gene lost 5 bases and the J gene lost 0 bases, with 7 bases spanning the gap. Germline assignment: CDR1 SNHLY and CDR2 FYNNEI. The length of the CDR3 is 13 residues. The CDR3 sequence is CASSSNLNTEAFF. The CDR3 DNA follows: TGTGCCAGCAGTTCAAACCTGAACACTGAAGCTTTCTTT. Full variable domain (outside the CDR3, taken from reference TRBV2 and TRBJ1-1): EPEVTQTPSHQVTQMGQEVILRCVPISNHLYFYWYRQILGQKVEFLVSFYNNEISEKSEIFDDQFSVERPDGSNFTLKIRSTKLEDSAMYFCASSSNLNTEAFFGQGTRLTVV.

In regard to this clonotype: A much larger clone lies a single base off, so this may be a read error. This chain joins TRBV11-2 and TRBJ2-2, with 10 positions matching TRBD2. CDR3 length: 16 amino acids. Per the germline V gene, CDR1 is SGHAT and CDR2 is FQNNGV. The CDR3 reads CASSSGTSGNTGELSF. In DNA, the CDR3 is TGTGCCAGCAGCTCCGGTACTAGCGGGAACACCGGGGAGCTGTCTTTT.

This clonotype appeared a single time. The rearrangement joins TRBV6-1 to TRBJ2-2; tentative D call: TRBD2 (6 bases). Trimming took off 5 bases at V and 4 bases at J, with 20 bases between the two ends. The CDR3 totals 17 residues. Germline CDR1 reads MNHNS; CDR2 reads SASEGT. The DNA for the CDR3 is TGTGCCAGCAGTCCTTACGCTGGGGGGTGGGGCACCGGGGAGCTGTTTTTT. Amino acids: CASSPYAGGWGTGELFF.

The gene calls are TRBV12-3 or TRBV12-4 and TRBJ2-7; possibly TRBD1 for D (6 bases). V gave up 4 bases and J gave up 9 bases, with 10 bases separating them. This CDR3 spans 11 amino acids. This CDR3 reads CASSSRGGQYF. The DNA of the CDR3 is TGTGCCAGCAGTTCCAGGGGTGGGCAGTACTTC.

The rearrangement uses TRBV7-9 and TRBJ1-3; possibly TRBD1 for D (6 bases). The CDR3 has 12 amino acids. The germline V gene has CDR1 SEHNR and CDR2 FQNEAQ (reference sequence). Trimming pared 9 bases from V and 3 bases from J, leaving 9 bases between. As DNA, the CDR3 is TGTGCCAGTTCGACAGGTGGAAACACCATATATTTT. Translation gives CASSTGGNTIYF.

The chain recombines TRBV28 with TRBJ1-4, with a weak D call TRBD1 (5 bases). The germline V and J ends were trimmed by 2 bases and 12 bases, with 22 bases remaining between them. Germline V gene sequence: CDR1 MDHEN, CDR2 SYDVKM. The CDR3 contains 16 residues. In DNA form, the CDR3 reads TGTGCCAGCAGTTTAGGCCCCCGCTCAGGGAGCGTGGAACTGTTTTTT. Translated, it gives CASSLGPRSGSVELFF.

This clonotype was found many times. The chain couples TRBV27 to TRBJ1-5, with unresolved D. With 3 bases removed from V and 4 bases from J, the gap between germline ends came to 7 bases. The CDR3 consists of 13 residues. CDR1 is MNHEY, CDR2 SMNVEV, per germline (reference sequence). Here the CDR3 reads CASSLAGNQPQHF. In nucleotides, the CDR3 is TGTGCCAGCAGTTTGGCGGGGAATCAGCCCCAGCATTTT.

This clonotype came up a few times. The rearrangement uses TRBV7-2 and TRBJ2-4, with D perhaps matching TRBD1 or TRBD2 (5 bases each). V lost 3 bases to trimming and J lost 3 bases, with 9 bases between them. From germline, CDR1 is SGHTA and CDR2 FQGNSA. The CDR3 contains 14 residues. CDR3 amino acids: CASSLGDGKNIQYF. Written as DNA, the CDR3 is TGTGCCAGCAGCTTGGGGGACGGCAAAAACATTCAGTACTTC.